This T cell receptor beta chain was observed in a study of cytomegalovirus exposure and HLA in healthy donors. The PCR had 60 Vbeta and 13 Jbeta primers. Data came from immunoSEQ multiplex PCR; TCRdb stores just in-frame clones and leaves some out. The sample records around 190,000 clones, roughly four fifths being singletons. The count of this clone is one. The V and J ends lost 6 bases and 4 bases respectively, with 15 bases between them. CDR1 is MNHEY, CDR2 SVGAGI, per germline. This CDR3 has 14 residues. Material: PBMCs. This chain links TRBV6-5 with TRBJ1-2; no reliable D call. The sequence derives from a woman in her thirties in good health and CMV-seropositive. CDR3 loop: CASRSSGMFYGYTF. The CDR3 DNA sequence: TGTGCCAGCAGGTCGTCCGGGATGTTCTATGGCTACACCTTC.